The source of this T cell receptor beta chain is a study of blood T cell repertoires in COVID-19. About the study: The samples span acute and convalescent COVID-19 from the United States, Italy and Spain. From T cells, B-cell-depleted T cells, or PBMCs came the material, which was cDNA or gDNA.

Original handling: Estimation of nucleated cell counts relied on the amplification of reference gene primers. TCRdb keeps only in-frame clones here, not all; method: immunoSEQ multiplex PCR. V, J and clone size are taken as reported in that table, and D and trimming were inferred from the DNA itself. The data show approximately 210,000 clones, with roughly 79% seen just once and more than 8.5% held by the top ten. This clone was recorded a few times. The V end was cut by 4 bases, the J end by 10 bases, with 11 bases between. This CDR3 has 13 amino acids. CDR1 LGHDT and CDR2 YNNKEL come from the germline V gene (reference sequence).

The TCR comes from a woman aged 50 to 60 with acute COVID-19. The rearrangement joins TRBV3-1 (or the pseudogene TRBV3-2) to TRBJ1-6; TRBD1 is a possible D gene (6 bases). The sample taken for sequencing was PBMCs or T cells enriched from blood (not recorded which). DNA of the CDR3: TGTGCCAGCAGCCCGGACAGTGAGTCACCCCTCCACTTT. Encoded protein: CASSPDSESPLHF.